The 28 T cell receptor beta chains listed next were all sequenced from one sample in a study of blood T cell repertoires in COVID-19. Method: immunoSEQ multiplex PCR; TCRdb's copy keeps in-frame clones and lacks some. Seen here are about 270,000 clones, around 90% observed once, and the top ten hold 3%. Sequences were obtained from PBMCs or T cells enriched from blood (not recorded which). The receptors were sampled from a woman in her forties or fifties who had recovered from COVID-19.

This chain joins TRBV2 and TRBJ2-7, with 7 bases fitting TRBD1. From germline, CDR1 is SNHLY and CDR2 FYNNEI. V lost 7 bases, J lost 3 bases, and 6 bases stayed unmatched. The CDR3 contains 13 residues. The CDR3 loop is CASMGQGDYEQYF. CDR3 DNA sequence: TGTGCCAGCATGGGGCAGGGGGACTACGAGCAGTACTTC. The full variable domain, its missing parts supplied by reference TRBV2 and TRBJ2-7, is EPEVTQTPSHQVTQMGQEVILRCVPISNHLYFYWYRQILGQKVEFLVSFYNNEISEKSEIFDDQFSVERPDGSNFTLKIRSTKLEDSAMYFCASMGQGDYEQYFGPGTRLTVT.

The chain joins TRBV24-1 to TRBJ2-1; 10 positions match TRBD1. Germline V lookup: CDR1 KGHDR, CDR2 SFDVKD. Trimming cost V 4 bases and J 6 bases; bases outside gene matches: 5. The CDR3 loop spans 15 amino acids. The CDR3 DNA is TGTGCCACCAGTGAGGCCGGGACAGGGGTCAATGAGCAGTTCTTC. Protein product: CATSEAGTGVNEQFF.

This clone was counted a single time. The chain combines TRBV19 with TRBJ1-3; TRBD1 might be the D (5 bases). Germline CDR1 reads LNHDA; CDR2 reads SQIVND (reference sequence). V lost 7 bases to trimming and J lost 2 bases, with 12 bases between them. The CDR3 is 14 amino acids. CDR3 amino acids: CASTDGGAGNTIYF. In DNA, the CDR3 is TGTGCCAGTACCGATGGAGGGGCTGGAAACACCATATATTTT. The full variable domain, completed using reference TRBV19 and TRBJ1-3, is DGGITQSPKYLFRKEGQNVTLSCEQNLNHDAMYWYRQDPGQGLRLIYYSQIVNDFQKGDIAEGYSVSREKKESFPLTVTSAQKNPTAFYLCASTDGGAGNTIYFGEGSWLTVV.

V gene TRBV19 combines with J gene TRBJ2-1; 12 nucleotides line up with TRBD2. This CDR3 has 19 residues. The V segment lost 4 bases and the J segment 3 bases; nucleotides outside the gene matches: 13. Germline V gives CDR1 LNHDA, CDR2 SQIVND (reference sequence). This chain's CDR3 is CASSTETSGRDLYYNEQFF. Written as DNA, the CDR3 is TGTGCCAGTAGTACGGAGACTAGCGGGAGAGACCTTTACTACAATGAGCAGTTCTTC.

The count of this clone is one. V gene TRBV2 combines with J gene TRBJ2-1; tentative D call: TRBD1 (6 bases). V was cut by 4 bases and J by 3 bases, with 13 bases left in between. Germline V gene sequence: CDR1 SNHLY, CDR2 FYNNEI. The CDR3 has 15 amino acids. The CDR3 DNA sequence: TGTGCCAGCAGTGGGCAGGGGTCTAGCTACAATGAGCAGTTCTTC. This sequence encodes CASSGQGSSYNEQFF.

In the case of this clone: At the DNA level, this CDR3 is encoded by other sequences in the same sample as well. The rearrangement links TRBV4-1 to TRBJ2-1, with 9 bases aligning to TRBD2. CDR1 and CDR2 (germline): MGHRA, YSYEKL. The CDR3 has 14 residues. After removal of 4 bases from V and 2 bases from J, the junction contained 0 bases not matched to a gene. CDR3 DNA: TGCGCCAGCAGCCCTAGCGGGACCTACAATGAGCAGTTCTTC. This gives the protein CASSPSGTYNEQFF.

This clone was recorded once. V and J are TRBV7-3 and TRBJ2-1, with TRBD2 matching 10 bases. The germline gives CDR1 SGHTA, CDR2 FQGTGA. The CDR3 covers 15 residues. Losses at the gene ends were 2 bases for V and 7 bases for J; bases not matched to a gene: 5. CDR3 coding DNA: TGTGCCAGCAGCTTAGGAGCGGGAGGGCCAAATGAGCAGTTCTTC. It is translated as CASSLGAGGPNEQFF. The complete variable domain, with remaining parts taken from reference TRBV7-3 and TRBJ2-1, reads GAGVSQTPSNKVTEKGKYVELRCDPISGHTALYWYRQSLGQGPEFLIYFQGTGAADDSGLPNDRFFAVRPEGSVSTLKIQRTERGDSAVYLCASSLGAGGPNEQFFGPGTRLTVL.

This clone was seen more than once but under ten times. The J gene is TRBJ2-1, the V gene TRBV6-2 or TRBV6-3; D is possibly TRBD1 (5 bases). With 1 base removed from V and 0 bases from J, the gap between germline ends came to 22 bases. The CDR3 has 20 amino acids. Germline CDR1 reads MNHEY; CDR2 reads SVGEGT. The CDR3 bases are TGTGCCAGCAGTTACTTCGGCCGAGCTCAGGGCGCAAGCTCCTACAATGAGCAGTTCTTC. As protein: CASSYFGRAQGASSYNEQFF.

The chain joins TRBV2 to TRBJ1-6; D is unresolved. This CDR3 spans 14 amino acids. From germline, CDR1 is SNHLY and CDR2 FYNNEI. V shed 3 bases and J shed 7 bases, with 10 bases lying between them. The CDR3 region is CASSEEQKNSPLHF. The CDR3 coding sequence is TGTGCCAGCAGTGAGGAGCAGAAGAATTCACCCCTCCACTTT.

The chain couples TRBV7-9 to TRBJ1-5; 9 nucleotides agree with TRBD1. The trim removed 3 bases at V and 4 bases at J, leaving 4 bases unmatched. The CDR3 has 15 amino acids. In germline, CDR1 is SEHNR, CDR2 FQNEAQ (reference sequence). Written as DNA, the CDR3 is TGTGCCAGCAGCTTCGGGGACAGGGTAAATCAGCCCCAGCATTTT. Translation: CASSFGDRVNQPQHF.

The chain recombines TRBV7-2 with TRBJ2-7; 10 nucleotides agree with TRBD2. Germline lookup yields CDR1 SGHTA and CDR2 FQGNSA. Trimming at V came to 0 bases and at J to 4 bases, leaving 6 bases not matched to a gene. This CDR3 spans 16 amino acids. CDR3 protein: CASSLAITSGNYEQYF. The CDR3 DNA reads as TGTGCCAGCAGCTTAGCAATAACTAGCGGGAATTACGAGCAGTACTTC.

CDR3 sequence reads: CASTLLTYNSPLHF. The CDR3 region has the DNA TGTGCCAGCACCCTCCTTACCTATAATTCACCCCTCCACTTT. The gene calls are TRBV27 and TRBJ1-6; D is unclear. The CDR3 extends over 14 amino acids. CDR1 is MNHEY and CDR2 is SMNVEV in the germline V gene (reference sequence). With 7 bases removed from V and 2 bases from J, the gap between germline ends came to 9 bases.

V and J are TRBV10-3 and TRBJ1-5; 8 bases align to TRBD1. V lost 5 bases to trimming and J lost 2 bases; unmatched junction nucleotides: 8. Germline V gives CDR1 ENHRY, CDR2 SYGVKD. The CDR3 spans 16 residues. The CDR3 region has the DNA TGTGCCATCAGTCAGGGGGCGCGGGGAGGCAATCAGCCCCAGCATTTT. Encoded protein: CAISQGARGGNQPQHF.

The chain has TRBV27 and TRBJ2-7; the match to TRBD1 covers 8 bases. Trimming cost V 0 bases and J 5 bases; bases outside gene matches: 3. The CDR3 extends over 14 amino acids. Germline loops: CDR1 MNHEY, CDR2 SMNVEV (reference sequence). CDR3 loop: CASSLSAGGDEQYF. The CDR3, as DNA: TGTGCCAGCAGTTTATCGGCAGGGGGCGACGAGCAGTACTTC.

This clone was seen just once. The chain carries TRBV6-5 and TRBJ1-5; TRBD1 matches at 7 bases. Germline CDR1 reads MNHEY; CDR2 reads SVGAGI. V lost 5 bases to trimming and J lost 0 bases; unmatched junction nucleotides: 4. The length of the CDR3 is 15 residues. The CDR3 nucleotides are TGTGCCAGCAGTACGGGACAGTTTAGCAATCAGCCCCAGCATTTT. Residues: CASSTGQFSNQPQHF.

V and J are TRBV9 and TRBJ1-2, with D hard to call. CDR1 is SGDLS and CDR2 is YYNGEE in the germline V gene. V dropped 0 bases and J dropped 7 bases, with 13 bases sitting between them. This CDR3 is built from 14 residues. For the CDR3, the DNA is TGTGCCAGCAGCGTAGGTTCATCAGGCGTTGGCTACACCTTC. Protein product: CASSVGSSGVGYTF. Variable domain in full (rest from reference TRBV9 and TRBJ1-2): DSGVTQTPKHLITATGQRVTLRCSPRSGDLSVYWYQQSLDQGLQFLIQYYNGEERAKGNILERFSAQQFPDLHSELNLSSLELGDSALYFCASSVGSSGVGYTFGSGTRLTVV.

This clone came up a few times. The same CDR3 also results from other DNA sequences found in this sample. The rearrangement uses TRBV7-9 and TRBJ2-7, with a tentative D call TRBD1 (5 bases). The germline V gene encodes CDR1 SEHNR and CDR2 FQNEAQ (reference sequence). V dropped 5 bases and J dropped 3 bases, with 8 bases sitting between them. The CDR3 has 12 amino acids. Here the CDR3 reads CASSLQGYEQYF. In DNA, the CDR3 is TGTGCCAGCAGCCTCCAGGGCTACGAGCAGTACTTC. The entire variable domain, with the rest obtained from reference TRBV7-9 and TRBJ2-7, is as follows: DTGVSQNPRHKITKRGQNVTFRCDPISEHNRLYWYRQTLGQGPEFLTYFQNEAQLEKSRLLSDRFSAERPKGSFSTLEIQRTEQGDSAMYLCASSLQGYEQYFGPGTRLTVT.

This sequence joins TRBV7-6 and TRBJ2-1; 8 bases are a match to TRBD1. The CDR3 spans 17 residues. Germline loops: CDR1 SGHVS, CDR2 FNYEAQ. Germline trimming cut 5 bases from V and 7 bases from J; bases unmatched to any gene: 16. CDR3 protein: CASSPLPPDRGGNEQFF. The CDR3 region has the DNA TGTGCCAGCAGCCCGCTACCACCAGACAGGGGTGGGAATGAGCAGTTCTTC.

This chain joins TRBV2 and TRBJ1-5; D gene uncertain. V lost 7 bases and J 7 bases, leaving 11 bases between the germline ends. Germline loops: CDR1 SNHLY, CDR2 FYNNEI. The CDR3 sequence is 12 residues long. CDR3 nucleotide sequence: TGTGCCAGCAACCGCCCGGGGCAGCCCCAGCATTTT. This gives the protein CASNRPGQPQHF.

The V call is TRBV10-1, the J call TRBJ2-1; D unresolved. Germline V gene data show CDR1 as WNHNN and CDR2 as SYGVQD (reference sequence). The length of the CDR3 is 13 residues. Between the trimmed V and J ends, which lost 3 bases and 8 bases, there was a span of 11 bases. CDR3 amino acids: CASSDPLRHEQFF. In nucleotides, the CDR3 is TGCGCCAGCAGTGATCCCCTCAGGCATGAGCAGTTCTTC.

This chain connects TRBV7-9 to TRBJ2-7, with a weak D call TRBD1 (6 bases). Germline lookup yields CDR1 SEHNR and CDR2 FQNEAQ (reference sequence). Trimming removed 4 bases from V and 5 bases from J, with 15 bases in between. This CDR3 is 14 amino acids long. CDR3 sequence reads: CASSSGVPMNEQYF. CDR3 nucleotides: TGTGCCAGCAGCTCAGGGGTTCCTATGAACGAGCAGTACTTC. The full variable domain, completed using reference TRBV7-9 and TRBJ2-7, is DTGVSQNPRHKITKRGQNVTFRCDPISEHNRLYWYRQTLGQGPEFLTYFQNEAQLEKSRLLSDRFSAERPKGSFSTLEIQRTEQGDSAMYLCASSSGVPMNEQYFGPGTRLTVT.

This chain uses TRBV11-2 with TRBJ2-5; 8 bases line up with TRBD1. With V trimmed by 5 bases and J by 8 bases, 22 bases remained unmatched. Germline assignment: CDR1 SGHAT and CDR2 FQNNGV. The CDR3 covers 18 residues. CDR3 sequence (DNA): TGTGCCAGCAGCCGATCAAACCCCCGGGACAGGTCCTCCGTTACCCAGTACTTC. As protein: CASSRSNPRDRSSVTQYF.

The chain uses TRBV7-3 and TRBJ2-2; 7 bases are a match to TRBD1. Germline CDR1 is SGHTA and CDR2 is FQGTGA. The CDR3 is 15 amino acids. J gave up 4 bases and V 2 bases, and 4 bases lay outside the gene matches. For the CDR3, the DNA is TGTGCCAGCAGCTTACAGGGGGTAGGCACCGGGGAGCTGTTTTTT. It yields the protein CASSLQGVGTGELFF. Full variable domain (outside the CDR3, taken from reference TRBV7-3 and TRBJ2-2): GAGVSQTPSNKVTEKGKYVELRCDPISGHTALYWYRQSLGQGPEFLIYFQGTGAADDSGLPNDRFFAVRPEGSVSTLKIQRTERGDSAVYLCASSLQGVGTGELFFGEGSRLTVL.

The gene calls are TRBV4-1 and TRBJ2-1; TRBD2 agrees at 8 bases. Trimming cost V 1 base and J 5 bases; bases outside gene matches: 4. The CDR3 spans 15 residues. The V gene's germline CDR1 is MGHRA and CDR2 YSYEKL. DNA of the CDR3: TGCGCCAGCAGCCAAGTACGGGAGGGGAACAATGAGCAGTTCTTC. Encoded protein: CASSQVREGNNEQFF.

As regards this clone: Other nucleotide sequences from this sample produce the same CDR3. The rearrangement joins TRBV28 to TRBJ1-5, with a weak D call TRBD1 (6 bases). The V end lost 2 bases, the J end lost 6 bases, and 8 bases lay between the germline ends. Germline assignment: CDR1 MDHEN and CDR2 SYDVKM. The CDR3 runs 13 residues. The CDR3 nucleotides are TGTGCCAGCAGTTTAGGGGGCTTTCAGCCCCAGCATTTT. Translating gives CASSLGGFQPQHF.

The rearrangement uses TRBV6-5 and TRBJ2-3, with TRBD2 matching over 13 bases. With 2 bases clipped from V and 10 bases from J, the junction kept 9 bases outside the gene matches. The CDR3 is made up of 16 amino acids. Germline V gene sequence: CDR1 MNHEY, CDR2 SVGAGI. The CDR3 DNA follows: TGTGCCAGCAGTTACACGGGACTAGCGGGAATTAGGTCGCAGTATTTT. Its translation: CASSYTGLAGIRSQYF.

The rearrangement joins TRBV5-1 to TRBJ2-5; 10 nucleotides align to TRBD1. This CDR3 spans 15 amino acids. V was clipped by 4 bases and J by 1 base; unmatched bases: 4. From germline, CDR1 is SGHRS and CDR2 YFSETQ. The CDR3: CASSQRTGGQETQYF. CDR3 bases: TGCGCCAGCAGCCAGCGGACAGGGGGCCAAGAGACCCAGTACTTC.

The rearrangement uses TRBV7-9 and TRBJ2-3; 7 nucleotides line up with TRBD2. V dropped 1 base and J dropped 6; count of bases not matched to a gene: 10. There are 16 residues in the CDR3. Germline V CDR1 and CDR2: SEHNR, FQNEAQ (reference sequence). Written as DNA, the CDR3 is TGTGCCAGCAGCTTAGTATCGGGACTACCCGCGGATACGCAGTATTTT. Amino acids: CASSLVSGLPADTQYF.